Sequencing of this TCR beta chain was carried out in a study of blood T cell repertoires in COVID-19. Here immunoSEQ multiplex PCR was the method, and the copy in TCRdb shows in-frame clones only, minus some. In the table there are 90,000 to 150,000 clones, around 89% of which are singletons. The CDR3 length is 14 residues. CDR1 and CDR2 (germline): SQVTM, ANQGSEA. V was clipped by 6 bases and J by 6 bases, with 18 bases between them. The receptor comes from a human donor with acute or convalescent COVID-19. The donor label of this sample is uncertain. The sample was peripheral blood. V is TRBV29-1 and J is TRBJ2-1; D may be TRBD2 (6 bases). Written as DNA, the CDR3 is TGCAGCGTCCCTAGGGGATTGCGGGGCAATGAGCAGTTCTTC. It codes for CSVPRGLRGNEQFF.